Reported below is one T cell receptor beta chain. The sample originates from a study of blood T cell repertoires in COVID-19. Looking at the study overall: Whether acute or convalescent, the COVID-19 samples came from the United States, Italy and Spain. PBMCs, B-cell-depleted T cells, or T cells provided the cDNA or gDNA that made up the material.

As originally analysed: Amplification from reference gene primers served as the basis for estimated nucleated cell counts. TCRdb's copy holds only in-frame clones and misses some; the assay was immunoSEQ multiplex PCR. V and J calls and clone size follow that table, whereas D and trimming were derived from the DNA. The sample consists of about 210,000 clones, 92% of them appearing once. Germline V gene sequence: CDR1 SGHAT, CDR2 FQNNGV. The CDR3 is 13 amino acids. V was clipped by 7 bases and J by 4 bases; unmatched bases: 7. The sample consisted of peripheral blood. The rearrangement links TRBV11-2 to TRBJ2-7; 7 bases agree with TRBD1. The TCR was taken from a man aged 25 to 40 with acute or convalescent COVID-19. CDR3 loop: CASNTGEGYEQYF. CDR3 DNA sequence: TGTGCCAGCAACACAGGGGAAGGTTACGAGCAGTACTTC.